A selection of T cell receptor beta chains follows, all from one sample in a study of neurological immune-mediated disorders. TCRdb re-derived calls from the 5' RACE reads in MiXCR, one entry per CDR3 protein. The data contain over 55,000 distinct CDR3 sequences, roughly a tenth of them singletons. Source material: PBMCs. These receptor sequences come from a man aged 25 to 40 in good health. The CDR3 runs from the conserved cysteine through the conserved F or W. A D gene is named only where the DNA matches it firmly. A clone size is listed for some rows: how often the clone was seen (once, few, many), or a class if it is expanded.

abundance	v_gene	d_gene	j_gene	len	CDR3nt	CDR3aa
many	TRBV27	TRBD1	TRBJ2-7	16	TGTGCCAGCAGTTTTGAGAGGGACAGCCTCGTCTACGAGCAGTACTTC	CASSFERDSLVYEQYF
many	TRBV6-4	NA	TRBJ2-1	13	TGTGCCAGCAGGCCTGTAAACGGGGCCGAGCAGTTCTTC	CASRPVNGAEQFF
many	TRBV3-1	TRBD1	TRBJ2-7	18	TGTGCCAGCAGCCAAGAAGGGGGCTTTGGACGGCCCTCCTACGAGCAGTACTTC	CASSQEGGFGRPSYEQYF
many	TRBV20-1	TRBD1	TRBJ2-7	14	TGCAGTGCTAGGGGACAGGGGAGAACCTACGAGCAGTACTTC	CSARGQGRTYEQYF
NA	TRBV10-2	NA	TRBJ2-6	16	TGCGCCAGCAGTGAGGGACAAGGCTCTGGGGCCAACGTCCTGACTTTC	CASSEGQGSGANVLTF
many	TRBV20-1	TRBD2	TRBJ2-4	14	TGCAGTGCTATAGCTAGCGGGGCCAAAAACATTCAGTACTTC	CSAIASGAKNIQYF
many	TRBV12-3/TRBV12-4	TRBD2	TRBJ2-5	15	TGTGCCAGCAGTTTAGATTCTAGCGGCCAAGAGACCCAGTACTTC	CASSLDSSGQETQYF
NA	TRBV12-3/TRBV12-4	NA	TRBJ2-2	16	TGTGCCAGCAGTTTAGGGGGGGCTCTGAAAACCGGGGAGCTGTTTTTT	CASSLGGALKTGELFF
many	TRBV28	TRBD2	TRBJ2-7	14	TGTGCCAGCAGGTATCTAGCGGGAGTGTACGAGCAGTACTTC	CASRYLAGVYEQYF
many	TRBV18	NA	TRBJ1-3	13	TGTGCCAGCTCGGGGTCACTTGGAAACACCATATATTTT	CASSGSLGNTIYF
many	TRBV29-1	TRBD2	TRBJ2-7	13	TGCAGCGTCGAACCGGGGGGAGGAAACGAGCAGTACTTC	CSVEPGGGNEQYF
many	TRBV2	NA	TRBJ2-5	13	TGTGCCAGCAGTGAAGGGATGCAAGAGACCCAGTACTTC	CASSEGMQETQYF
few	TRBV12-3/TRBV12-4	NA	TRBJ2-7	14	TGTGCCAGCAGTTTAGCCGGTCAGGGAGGCGAGCAGTACTTC	CASSLAGQGGEQYF
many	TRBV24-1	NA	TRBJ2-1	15	TGTGCCACCAGCCCAGGGACACCTTCCTACAATGAGCAGTTCTTC	CATSPGTPSYNEQFF
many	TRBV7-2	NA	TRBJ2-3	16	TGTGCCAGCAGCCATAAGGGTAATGGGGCGGAAGATACGCAGTATTTT	CASSHKGNGAEDTQYF
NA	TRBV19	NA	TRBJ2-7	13	TGTGCCAGTAGCCCCCGGGACTCCTACGAGCAGTACTTC	CASSPRDSYEQYF
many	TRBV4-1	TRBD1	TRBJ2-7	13	TGCGCCAGCAGCCAACCAGGGGGTGGCGAGCAGTACTTC	CASSQPGGGEQYF
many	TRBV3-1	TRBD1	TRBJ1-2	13	TGTGCCAGCAGCCCGGACAGGGTTGCTGGCTACACCTTC	CASSPDRVAGYTF
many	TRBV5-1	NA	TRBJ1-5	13	TGCGCCAGCAGCTTGGGGAACAATCAGCCCCAGCATTTT	CASSLGNNQPQHF
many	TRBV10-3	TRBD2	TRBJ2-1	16	TGTGCCATCAGTTATAGCGCGGGAGGGGTCTACAATGAGCAGTTCTTC	CAISYSAGGVYNEQFF
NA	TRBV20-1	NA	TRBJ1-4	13	TGCAGTGCTAGCCGGGCAACTAATGAAAAACTGTTTTTT	CSASRATNEKLFF
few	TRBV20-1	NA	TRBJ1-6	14	TGCAGTGCTCTGCAGCCTTCCTATAATTCACCCCTCCACTTT	CSALQPSYNSPLHF
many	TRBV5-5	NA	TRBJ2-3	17	TGTGCCAGCAGCCCACCACAGGGAACTTCTGGCACAGATACGCAGTATTTT	CASSPPQGTSGTDTQYF
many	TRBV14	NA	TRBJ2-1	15	TGTGCCAGCAGCCAAGTCGGGGGAGGAGGCGGTGAGCAGTTCTTC	CASSQVGGGGGEQFF
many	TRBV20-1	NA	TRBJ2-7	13	TGCAGTGCTCTTTTAGCGGAGGCGTGGGAGCAGTACTTC	CSALLAEAWEQYF
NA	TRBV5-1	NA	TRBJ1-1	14	TGCGCCAGCAGCTTGGCGTCCTTGAACACTGAAGCTTTCTTT	CASSLASLNTEAFF
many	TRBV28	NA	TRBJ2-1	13	TGTGCCAGCAGTCCCTTGGGGGACAATGAGCAGTTCTTC	CASSPLGDNEQFF
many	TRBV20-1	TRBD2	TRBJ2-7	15	TGCAGTGCTAGCCTATGGGCGGGAGGATTTGACGAGCAGTACTTC	CSASLWAGGFDEQYF
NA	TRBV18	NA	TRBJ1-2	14	TGTGCCAGCTCACCACTTGAGTCGAACTATGGCTACACCTTC	CASSPLESNYGYTF
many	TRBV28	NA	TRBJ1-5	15	TGTGCCAGCCACCCTAGGGCCAAAAGCAATCAGCCCCAGCATTTT	CASHPRAKSNQPQHF
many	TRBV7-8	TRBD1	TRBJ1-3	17	TGTGCCAGCAGCTTCGTGCAGGGGGCTACCTCTGGAAACACCATATATTTT	CASSFVQGATSGNTIYF
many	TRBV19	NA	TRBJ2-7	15	TGTGCCAGTAGCCCCCGCGTGGGTACACCCTACGAGCAGTACTTC	CASSPRVGTPYEQYF
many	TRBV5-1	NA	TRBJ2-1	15	TGCGCCAGCTCCCTGAAGGGGATTGCCTACAATGAGCAGTTCTTC	CASSLKGIAYNEQFF
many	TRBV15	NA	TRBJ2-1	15	TGTGCCACCAGCATTGGTGGTAGCGGATACAATGAGCAGTTCTTC	CATSIGGSGYNEQFF
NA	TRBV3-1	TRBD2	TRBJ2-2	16	TGTGCCAGCAGCCAAGTTAGCGGGTTCAACACCGGGGAGCTGTTTTTT	CASSQVSGFNTGELFF
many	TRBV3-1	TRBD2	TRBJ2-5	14	TGTGCCAGCAGCCAAGATCCCGGGAGGAAGACCCAGTACTTC	CASSQDPGRKTQYF
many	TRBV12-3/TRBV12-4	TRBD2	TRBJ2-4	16	TGTGCCAGCAGTTCAACTGGGACTAGCGGAGGGGACATTCAGTACTTC	CASSSTGTSGGDIQYF
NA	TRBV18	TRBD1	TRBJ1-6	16	TGTGCCAGCTCACCGGTTCCAGGGGGTAATAATTCACCCCTCCACTTT	CASSPVPGGNNSPLHF
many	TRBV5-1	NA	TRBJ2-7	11	TGCGCCAGCAACAATAACTACGAGCAGTACTTC	CASNNNYEQYF
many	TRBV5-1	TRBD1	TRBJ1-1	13	TGCGCCAGCAGCGAGGGGGCGCGAACTGAAGCTTTCTTT	CASSEGARTEAFF
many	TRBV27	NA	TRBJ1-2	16	TGTGCCAGCAGTTTAGTTGGCAGGTCGTTACTCTATGGCTACACCTTC	CASSLVGRSLLYGYTF
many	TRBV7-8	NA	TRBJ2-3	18	TGTGCCAGCAGCGTCTTAGAGACTGGGAAAGTTATCGCAGATACGCAGTATTTT	CASSVLETGKVIADTQYF
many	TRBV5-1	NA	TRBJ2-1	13	TGCGCCAGCAGTCTCGCGAGGACCAATGAGCAGTTCTTC	CASSLARTNEQFF
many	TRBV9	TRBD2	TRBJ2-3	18	TGTGCCAGCAGCGACTCCATCCCCCAGGGAGGGAGCACAGATACGCAGTATTTT	CASSDSIPQGGSTDTQYF
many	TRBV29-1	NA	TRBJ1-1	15	TGCAGCGTTGAGAAGACCGGACAGTCGAACACTGAAGCTTTCTTT	CSVEKTGQSNTEAFF
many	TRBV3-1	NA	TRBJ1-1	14	TGTGCCAGCAGCTACTCCGGGACGAACACTGAAGCTTTCTTT	CASSYSGTNTEAFF
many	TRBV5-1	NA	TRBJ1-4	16	TGCGCCAGCAGCATAAGGACCGGACTGCGTACTGAAAAACTGTTTTTT	CASSIRTGLRTEKLFF
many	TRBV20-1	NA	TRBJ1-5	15	TGCAGTGCTAGAGGGGGGTCGAATAGCAATCAGCCCCAGCATTTT	CSARGGSNSNQPQHF
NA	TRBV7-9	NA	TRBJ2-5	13	TGTGCCAGCAGCTTAGTAGGCATAGAGACCCAGTACTTC	CASSLVGIETQYF
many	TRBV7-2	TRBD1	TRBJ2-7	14	TGTGCCAGCAGCCCGGGACAGGTGGGACTCGAGCAGTACTTC	CASSPGQVGLEQYF
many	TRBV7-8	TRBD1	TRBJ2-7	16	TGTGCCAGCAGCCTATCAACCGGGACAGGCACCTACGAGCAGTACTTC	CASSLSTGTGTYEQYF